The 26 T cell receptor beta chains listed next were all sequenced from one sample in a study of cytomegalovirus exposure and HLA in healthy donors. Primers for the PCR totalled 60 Vbeta and 13 Jbeta. Here immunoSEQ multiplex PCR was the method, and the copy in TCRdb shows in-frame clones only, minus some. The sample gives tens of thousands of clones, about four fifths of which show up once; about 3% is in the top ten. The sequencing input was PBMCs. Receptors were obtained from a woman aged 35 to 49 in good health and CMV-seronegative.

This clone was seen just once. The genes are TRBV5-1 and TRBJ1-2; possible D gene TRBD1, 5 bases. V lost 1 base and J lost 0, with 7 bases in between. The CDR3 has 14 residues. Germline CDR1 and CDR2: SGHRS and YFSETQ. The CDR3 DNA follows: TGCGCCAGCAGCTTGACAGGAGCTAACTATGGCTACACCTTC. Translating gives CASSLTGANYGYTF.

The chain employs TRBV9 and TRBJ2-5; a possible D gene is TRBD1 (7 bases). Germline-derived CDR1 and CDR2 are SGDLS and YYNGEE. The V end was cut by 3 bases, the J end by 5 bases, with 20 bases between. CDR3 length: 16 residues. DNA for the CDR3: TGTGCCAGCAGCGCTGGGACAGCCGGCGGAGGGGAGACCCAGTACTTC. Translated, it gives CASSAGTAGGGETQYF.

About this clone: One junction end disagrees with the germline gene, perhaps due to a read error. This chain joins TRBV7-9 and TRBJ2-2; TRBD1 might be the D (6 bases). The CDR3 sequence is 16 residues long. Per the germline V gene, CDR1 is SEHNR and CDR2 is FQNEAQ (reference sequence). The CDR3 reads CSSSHTRGHNTGELFF. Written as DNA, the CDR3 is TGTTCCAGCAGCCACACACGGGGACACAACACCGGGGAGCTGTTTTTT. The full variable domain, with the rest looked up from reference TRBV7-9 and TRBJ2-2, is DTGVSQNPRHKITKRGQNVTFRCDPISEHNRLYWYRQTLGQGPEFLTYFQNEAQLEKSRLLSDRFSAERPKGSFSTLEIQRTEQGDSAMYLCSSSHTRGHNTGELFFGEGSRLTVL.

The chain carries TRBV7-2 and TRBJ1-5; D is possibly TRBD1 (5 bases). The CDR3 loop spans 15 amino acids. CDR1 is SGHTA, CDR2 FQGNSA, per germline. Trimming removed 3 bases at V and 2 bases at J, with 11 bases between. Here the CDR3 reads CASSFLGRGNQPQHF. The CDR3 bases are TGTGCCAGCAGCTTCCTGGGGCGCGGCAATCAGCCCCAGCATTTT.

The rearrangement links TRBV27 to TRBJ1-4; a possible D gene is TRBD1 (6 bases). This CDR3 has 14 amino acids. Trimming removed 2 bases from V and 4 bases from J, with 8 bases in between. Germline V gives CDR1 MNHEY, CDR2 SMNVEV (reference sequence). CDR3 sequence: CASSLAGDNEKLFF. The CDR3 DNA sequence: TGTGCCAGCAGTTTAGCAGGGGATAATGAAAAACTGTTTTTT.

This chain links TRBV7-2 with TRBJ1-4; a possible D gene is TRBD1 (5 bases). The CDR3 consists of 16 residues. CDR1 is SGHTA, CDR2 FQGNSA, per germline. V shed 2 bases and J shed 4 bases, with 14 bases lying between them. In DNA, the CDR3 is TGTGCCAGCAGCTTAAATACGATACAGGTTAATGAAAAACTGTTTTTT. Its translation: CASSLNTIQVNEKLFF.

The chain couples TRBV7-2 to TRBJ1-1; a possible D gene is TRBD1 (5 bases). Germline V gene data show CDR1 as SGHTA and CDR2 as FQGNSA. The CDR3 length is 15 residues. Trimming removed 5 bases at V and 0 bases at J, with 13 bases between. The CDR3 loop reads CASSGGAHLNTEAFF. As DNA, the CDR3 is TGTGCCAGCAGCGGCGGGGCACATTTGAACACTGAAGCTTTCTTT. Using reference TRBV7-2 and TRBJ1-1 for the parts outside the CDR3, the full variable domain is GAGVSQSPSNKVTEKGKDVELRCDPISGHTALYWYRQSLGQGLEFLIYFQGNSAPDKSGLPSDRFSAERTGGSVSTLTIQRTQQEDSAVYLCASSGGAHLNTEAFFGQGTRLTVV.

This clone appeared a few times. The chain couples TRBV6-1 to TRBJ2-5; no reliable D call. There are 12 residues in the CDR3. The ends were cut back, 7 bases at V and 1 base at J, with 7 bases in the middle. CDR1 is MNHNS, CDR2 SASEGT, per germline. As DNA, the CDR3 is TGTGCCAGCAAGAGGTCCCAAGAGACCCAGTACTTC. Protein product: CASKRSQETQYF.

J is TRBJ2-7 and V is TRBV5-1, with TRBD2 identical over 11 bases. V shed 0 bases and J 2 bases; nucleotides not matched to a gene: 4. The CDR3 has 16 residues. Looked up from germline, CDR1 is SGHRS and CDR2 is YFSETQ. The CDR3 nucleotides are TGCGCCAGCAGCTTGGGGGGACTAGCGGAGACCTACGAGCAGTACTTC. Translating gives CASSLGGLAETYEQYF.

This chain links TRBV5-6 with TRBJ2-5; TRBD1 agrees at 8 bases. The J call may be in error: the DNA end matches TRBJ2-7 better. This CDR3 is 14 amino acids long. Germline V gives CDR1 SGHDT, CDR2 YYEEEE. The chain's CDR3 is CASSSGQVIYEQYF. The CDR3 DNA is TGTGCCAGCAGCTCGGGACAGGTTATCTACGAGCAGTACTTC.

The V gene is TRBV5-1, the J gene TRBJ2-1, with 12 bases lining up with TRBD2. Germline loops: CDR1 SGHRS, CDR2 YFSETQ. The CDR3 has 21 amino acids. Germline trimming cut 5 bases from V and 0 bases from J; bases unmatched to any gene: 18. The CDR3 bases are TGCGCCAGCAGACTCAACCTTCTAGCGGGAGGGTGGGGTAGCTCCTACAATGAGCAGTTCTTC. This gives the protein CASRLNLLAGGWGSSYNEQFF.

As to this clone: Sequence at one end of the junction differs from germline and may be a read error. This chain's CDR3 is CSSSSTGYGYTF. The CDR3 nucleotides are TGTTCCAGCAGCTCAACAGGCTATGGCTACACCTTC. J is TRBJ1-2 and V is TRBV7-9; possibly TRBD1 for D (5 bases). CDR3 size: 12 residues. Germline assignment: CDR1 SEHNR and CDR2 FQNEAQ (reference sequence).

The V and J genes are TRBV6-4 and TRBJ2-1, with D possibly TRBD2 on 5 matching bases. V was pared by 0 bases and J by 15 bases, with 21 bases between. The germline gives CDR1 MRHNA, CDR2 SNTAGT. This CDR3 comprises 15 residues. CDR3 protein: CASSDSHGPRVALFF. The CDR3 DNA sequence: TGTGCCAGCAGTGACTCGCATGGGCCGCGGGTGGCCCTGTTCTTC.

This chain joins TRBV7-9 and TRBJ1-2; D remains unclear. The V and J ends lost 5 bases and 2 bases respectively, with 12 bases between them. Germline loops: CDR1 SEHNR, CDR2 FQNEAQ (reference sequence). There are 14 residues in the CDR3. The CDR3 bases are TGTGCCAGCAGCCCCTTTTCTAGGAACTATGGCTACACCTTC. Amino acid sequence: CASSPFSRNYGYTF.

CDR3 nucleotides: TGTGCCAGCAGCTTAGATTCGCCTAGCTCCTACGAGCAGTACTTC. This sequence encodes CASSLDSPSSYEQYF. V is TRBV11-3 and J is TRBJ2-7, with D hard to call. V was trimmed by 0 bases and J by 0 bases, leaving 9 bases between them. Germline V gene lookup returns CDR1 SGHNT and CDR2 YENEEA. The CDR3 is made up of 15 amino acids.

The chain is built from TRBV6-6 and TRBJ2-7, with 10 positions matching TRBD2. This CDR3 has 15 amino acids. With V trimmed by 2 bases and J by 0 bases, 1 base remained unmatched. Germline lookup yields CDR1 MNHNY and CDR2 SVGAGI (reference sequence). Here the CDR3 reads CASSYRTSGSYEQYF. CDR3 nucleotide sequence: TGTGCCAGCAGTTACCGGACTAGCGGCTCCTACGAGCAGTACTTC.

The chain combines TRBV27 with TRBJ1-1; 10 bases align to TRBD1. The CDR3 runs to 15 residues. CDR1 and CDR2 from the germline V gene are MNHEY and SMNVEV (reference sequence). V lost 6 bases to trimming and J lost 4 bases; unmatched junction nucleotides: 8. The CDR3 nucleotides are TGTGCCAGCAGGACAGGGGGCGCGGTGAGCACTGAAGCTTTCTTT. Residues: CASRTGGAVSTEAFF.

This chain links TRBV10-3 with TRBJ1-5, with D tentatively TRBD1 (5 bases). The germline V and J ends were trimmed by 6 bases and 5 bases, with 11 bases remaining between them. The CDR3 contains 13 residues. Germline V lookup: CDR1 ENHRY, CDR2 SYGVKD. In nucleotides, the CDR3 is TGTGCCATCAGGGGATTGACAGATCAGCCCCAGCATTTT. The encoded protein is CAIRGLTDQPQHF.

This rearrangement joins TRBV7-9 to TRBJ2-1; 11 bases line up with TRBD2. The V segment lost 0 bases and the J segment 5 bases; nucleotides outside the gene matches: 6. Germline-derived CDR1 and CDR2 are SEHNR and FQNEAQ (reference sequence). The CDR3 consists of 17 residues. CDR3 bases: TGTGCCAGCAGCTTAGCTCTACTAGCGGGAGCCGACAATGAGCAGTTCTTC. The encoded protein is CASSLALLAGADNEQFF.

The count of this clone is one. The chain recombines TRBV5-6 with TRBJ2-5, with 9 bases fitting TRBD2. There are 15 residues in the CDR3. Germline CDR1 and CDR2: SGHDT and YYEEEE. V lost 5 bases and J lost 1; bases outside the gene matches: 6. The CDR3 DNA sequence: TGTGCCAGCAGACCTGGACTAGCGAGCCAAGAGACCCAGTACTTC. It codes for CASRPGLASQETQYF.

The V and J genes are TRBV28 and TRBJ2-7; 13 bases line up with TRBD2. CDR3 length: 15 amino acids. In germline, CDR1 is MDHEN, CDR2 SYDVKM. Trimming removed 6 bases from V and 5 bases from J; junction bases left unmatched: 7. Written as DNA, the CDR3 is TGTGCCAGCAGCCGCGCCGGACTAGCGGGAGACGAGCAGTACTTC. Protein product: CASSRAGLAGDEQYF.

V is TRBV29-1 and J is TRBJ1-2; D is possibly TRBD1 (5 bases). The CDR3 has 15 residues. Germline loops: CDR1 SQVTM, CDR2 ANQGSEA. Trimming pared 0 bases from V and 8 bases from J, leaving 19 bases between. CDR3 sequence: CSVEEGQGPLLGYTF. The DNA of the CDR3 is TGCAGCGTTGAAGAAGGGCAGGGCCCGCTCCTCGGCTACACCTTC.

CDR3 amino acids: CASSLDKRETQYF. The CDR3 DNA reads TGTGCCAGCAGCTTAGATAAGAGGGAGACCCAGTACTTC. The rearrangement uses TRBV11-3 and TRBJ2-5; the D is unclear. V was clipped by 0 bases and J by 5 bases, with 7 bases between them. Germline V lookup: CDR1 SGHNT, CDR2 YENEEA. This CDR3 comprises 13 residues.

The genes are TRBV7-8 and TRBJ2-1; D not certain. Per germline, CDR1 SGHVS and CDR2 FQNEAQ. The CDR3 sequence is 17 residues long. The V and J ends lost 0 bases and 3 bases respectively, with 15 bases between them. The DNA of the CDR3 is TGTGCCAGCAGCTTAGCGTCGGCCAGAGGTGGCTACAATGAGCAGTTCTTC. Translation: CASSLASARGGYNEQFF.

The chain employs TRBV7-9 and TRBJ1-1; TRBD1 matches at 8 bases. Germline-derived CDR1 and CDR2 are SEHNR and FQNEAQ (reference sequence). This CDR3 contains 14 residues. V gave up 5 bases and J gave up 7 bases; unmatched junction bases: 9. DNA of the CDR3: TGTGCCAGCAGCCTGACAGGGGAGGGGGGTGAAGCTTTCTTT. Protein: CASSLTGEGGEAFF.

At least ten counts were recorded for this clone. This chain connects TRBV15 to TRBJ2-6; D perhaps matches TRBD2 (5 bases). Deletions cut 5 bases from V and 2 bases from J, with 13 bases between. Germline CDR1 and CDR2: LNHNV and YYDKDF (reference sequence). The CDR3 consists of 16 residues. The CDR3 protein is CATSEGRNTGANVLTF. CDR3 DNA sequence: TGTGCCACCAGCGAGGGTCGTAACACTGGGGCCAACGTCCTGACTTTC. Supplemented by reference TRBV15 and TRBJ2-6, the full variable domain reads DAMVIQNPRYQVTQFGKPVTLSCSQTLNHNVMYWYQQKSSQAPKLLFHYYDKDFNNEADTPDNFQSRRPNTSFCFLDIRSPGLGDTAMYLCATSEGRNTGANVLTFGAGSRLTVL.